Shown below are 6 T cell receptor beta chains from a single sample sequenced in a study of blood T cells in healthy people across ages. Using a J-beta primer mix together with a sample-barcoded 5' primer, a second PCR was run for roughly 6 to 12 cycles. TCRdb processed the 5' RACE reads anew with MiXCR; each CDR3 protein has one entry. The table has about 1.8 million distinct CDR3 sequences, roughly 49% seen once; the top ten hold around 2.1%. The source material was blood. These receptors originate from a middle-aged woman in good health.

The chain combines TRBV6-4 with TRBJ1-2, with D tentatively TRBD1 (5 bases). Germline-derived CDR1 and CDR2 are MRHNA and SNTAGT. The CDR3 runs 17 residues. V was shortened by 0 bases and J by 4 bases, with 18 bases between the two germline ends. For the CDR3, the DNA is TGTGCCAGCAGTGACTCCTGGGGGACGGGTAACCTCTATGGCTACACCTTC. As protein: CASSDSWGTGNLYGYTF.

This clonotype is a singleton in its sample. One end of the junction varies from germline; a read error may be responsible. V usage is TRBV27 and J usage is TRBJ2-3; 7 bases line up with TRBD1. This CDR3 comprises 15 residues. CDR1 is MNHEY and CDR2 is SMNVEV in the germline V gene (reference sequence). CDR3 in amino acids: CASSVRTGLTDAQYF. The CDR3 DNA follows: TGTGCCAGCAGTGTAAGGACAGGACTCACAGATGCGCAGTATTTT.

This chain joins TRBV6-6 and TRBJ2-5; unclear D gene. Trimming pared 8 bases from V and 11 bases from J, leaving 15 bases between. Germline CDR1 MNHNY, CDR2 SVGAGI (reference sequence). The CDR3 runs to 11 residues. The CDR3 coding sequence is TGTGCCAGCGCCGGGTACAATGAGCAGTACTTC. This translates into CASAGYNEQYF.

J is TRBJ2-3 and V is TRBV29-1; 7 nucleotides agree with TRBD1. Germline CDR1 and CDR2: SQVTM and ANQGSEA. V shed 3 bases and J 4 bases; nucleotides not matched to a gene: 4. The CDR3 totals 13 residues. DNA of the CDR3: TGCAGCGTTGAGACAGGGTCAGCAGATACGCAGTATTTT. It is translated as CSVETGSADTQYF.

The chain recombines TRBV7-9 with TRBJ1-6, with 7 bases fitting TRBD1. The V gene's germline CDR1 is SEHNR and CDR2 FQNEAQ (reference sequence). The CDR3 runs 18 residues. The V segment lost 3 bases and the J segment 4 bases; nucleotides outside the gene matches: 12. In DNA form, the CDR3 reads TGTGCCAGCAGCTTTTCTTACAGTAGGGACAGTTATAATTCACCCCTCCACTTT. It codes for CASSFSYSRDSYNSPLHF.

The chain uses TRBV6-5 and TRBJ2-1; tentatively, D is TRBD1 or TRBD2 (5 bases each). Germline loops: CDR1 MNHEY, CDR2 SVGAGI. Trimming took 7 bases from V and 6 from J, leaving 19 bases between them. This CDR3 region has 15 residues. The CDR3 is CASKQPGRAFNEQFF. DNA for the CDR3: TGTGCCAGCAAACAGCCGGGACGCGCGTTCAATGAGCAGTTCTTC.